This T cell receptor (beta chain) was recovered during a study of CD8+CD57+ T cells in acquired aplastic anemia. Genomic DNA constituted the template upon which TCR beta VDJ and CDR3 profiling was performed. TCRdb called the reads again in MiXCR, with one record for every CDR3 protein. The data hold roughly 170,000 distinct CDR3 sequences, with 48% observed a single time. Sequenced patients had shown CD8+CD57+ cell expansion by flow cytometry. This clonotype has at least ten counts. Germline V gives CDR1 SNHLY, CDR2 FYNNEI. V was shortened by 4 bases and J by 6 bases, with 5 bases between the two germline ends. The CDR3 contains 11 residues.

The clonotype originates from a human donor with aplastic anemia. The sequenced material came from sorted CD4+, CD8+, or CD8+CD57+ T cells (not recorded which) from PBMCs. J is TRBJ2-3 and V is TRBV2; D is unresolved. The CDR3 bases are TGTGCCAGCAGTGCCGCCGATACGCAGTATTTT. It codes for CASSAADTQYF.